This TCR beta chain was profiled in a study of human T cells and chemical hapten exposure. TCRdb re-analysed the RACE reads in MiXCR, keeping a single row per CDR3 protein. Of 100,000 to 150,000 distinct CDR3 sequences listed, 12% to 15% were seen once; the top ten hold 0.92%. CDR1 is SQVTM, CDR2 ANQGSEA, per germline. The CDR3 runs 11 residues. Trimming removed 3 bases from V and 8 bases from J, with 10 bases in between. The time point: patch test 1, 2 weeks after DPC sensitization. Specified treatment: therapeutic diphenylcyclopropenone sensitization with weekly scalp DPC. The sequencing here drew on whole blood, taken in connection with sensitization to the hapten diphenylcyclopropenone (DPC). V usage is TRBV29-1 and J usage is TRBJ1-1; D is ambiguous. This receptor was identified in a man in his late teens or twenties with alopecia areata. Some clones in this sample may be carry-over from other donors' samples. CDR3 loop: CSVEDGSEAFF. The CDR3 nucleotides are TGCAGCGTTGAGGACGGGTCAGAAGCTTTCTTT.